The subject of this entry is one T cell receptor (beta chain). The data stem from a study of T cell changes during pregnancy in multiple sclerosis. Assay used: immunoSEQ multiplex PCR; TCRdb lists only in-frame clones, some missing. The sample lists over 25,000 clones; roughly 91% were seen once. V was clipped by 4 bases and J by 2 bases; unmatched bases: 7. The CDR3 extends over 15 amino acids. The V gene's germline CDR1 is SGHDN and CDR2 FVKESK. The gene calls are TRBV14 and TRBJ2-5, with TRBD2 matching over 7 bases. This receptor was identified in a female donor with multiple sclerosis, enrolled in a pregnancy study. The input for sequencing was CD4+ T cells from peripheral blood mononuclear cells, taken in the second trimester of pregnancy. For the CDR3, the DNA is TGTGCCAGCAGCCTTCTGGGACTACCGCAAGAGACCCAGTACTTC. Protein product: CASSLLGLPQETQYF.